The next 18 T cell receptor beta chains were all read from a single sample in a study of cytomegalovirus exposure and HLA in healthy donors. The PCR made use of 60 Vbeta and 13 Jbeta primers. TCRdb's copy holds only in-frame clones and misses some; the assay was immunoSEQ multiplex PCR. Of fewer than 250,000 clones listed, around 73% are singletons. Sequenced input: PBMCs. These receptors were obtained from a male donor in good health and CMV-seronegative.

The CDR3, as DNA: TGTGCCAGCAGTCTCGGGACAGGGGGGGGGAATCAGCCCCAGCATTTT. Protein sequence: CASSLGTGGGNQPQHF. The V call is TRBV7-6, the J call TRBJ1-5; 11 positions agree with TRBD1. Germline lookup yields CDR1 SGHVS and CDR2 FNYEAQ. After removal of 6 bases from V and 4 bases from J, the junction contained 8 bases not matched to a gene. The CDR3 is made up of 16 amino acids.

The CDR3 region has the DNA TGTGCCAGCAGTTCCTTCACGGGAGTCAACGAGCAGTACTTC. It codes for CASSSFTGVNEQYF. This chain links TRBV28 with TRBJ2-7; a weak D match, TRBD2 (6 bases). CDR3 length equals 14 residues. Per germline, CDR1 MDHEN and CDR2 SYDVKM. V was pared by 4 bases and J by 5 bases, with 15 bases between.

The rearrangement joins TRBV14 to TRBJ2-6, with 9 bases matching TRBD2. The length of the CDR3 is 19 residues. Trimming removed 1 base from V and 1 base from J; junction bases left unmatched: 8. Germline V lookup: CDR1 SGHDN, CDR2 FVKESK. CDR3 region: CASSQVFSAGGSGANVLTF. The CDR3 nucleotides are TGTGCCAGCAGCCAAGTATTCTCAGCGGGAGGTTCTGGGGCCAACGTCCTGACTTTC.

The chain carries TRBV28 and TRBJ2-5; 7 bases are a match to TRBD2. CDR1 MDHEN and CDR2 SYDVKM come from the germline V gene. There are 17 residues in the CDR3. Germline trimming cut 5 bases from V and 2 bases from J; bases unmatched to any gene: 14. The CDR3 DNA reads as TGTGCCAGCAGTCCCCCGGGAGGCGGGAGTCATCAAGAGACCCAGTACTTC. This codes for CASSPPGGGSHQETQYF.

Remarks on this clone: The same CDR3 is also encoded by other DNA sequences in this sample. The gene calls are TRBV11-2 and TRBJ1-2; no firm D call. The CDR3 has 12 residues. The germline V gene encodes CDR1 SGHAT and CDR2 FQNNGV. V was pared by 2 bases and J by 5 bases, with 6 bases between. The CDR3 coding sequence is TGTGCCAGCAGCTTACGGTCTTATGGCTACACCTTC. It codes for CASSLRSYGYTF.

The CDR3 DNA reads TGCGCCAGCAGCTCCACCAGGGAGAACACCGGGGAGCTGTTTTTT. Residues: CASSSTRENTGELFF. The rearrangement joins TRBV5-1 to TRBJ2-2; D might be TRBD1 (5 bases). This CDR3 contains 15 residues. Germline CDR1 is SGHRS and CDR2 is YFSETQ. The V and J ends lost 3 bases and 1 base respectively, with 10 bases between them.

V usage is TRBV7-9 and J usage is TRBJ2-5; D may be TRBD1 (6 bases). Trimming took 5 bases from V and 4 from J, leaving 20 bases between them. Germline CDR1 and CDR2: SEHNR and FQNEAQ (reference sequence). There are 16 residues in the CDR3. The CDR3, as DNA: TGTGCCAGCAGCCCCTGGGGCCAGGGGATGGTAGAGACCCAGTACTTC. This translates into CASSPWGQGMVETQYF.

This clone was picked up one time. This sequence joins TRBV2 and TRBJ1-3, with a weak D call TRBD1 (6 bases). V lost 4 bases to trimming and J lost 3 bases, with 10 bases between them. The germline CDR1 and CDR2 sequences are SNHLY and FYNNEI. This CDR3 is built from 14 residues. This CDR3 is CASSVGGSGNTIYF. The CDR3 DNA reads TGTGCCAGCAGTGTAGGGGGAAGTGGAAACACCATATATTTT.

The chain carries TRBV5-5 and TRBJ2-1; D gene uncertain. V dropped 0 bases and J dropped 0 bases, with 7 bases sitting between them. Germline V CDR1 and CDR2: SGHKS, YYEKEE (reference sequence). This CDR3 spans 15 amino acids. The CDR3 protein is CASSLGPSSYNEQFF. The CDR3 DNA sequence: TGTGCCAGCAGCTTGGGGCCAAGCTCCTACAATGAGCAGTTCTTC. The full variable domain, rest sourced from reference TRBV5-5 and TRBJ2-1, is DAGVTQSPTHLIKTRGQQVTLRCSPISGHKSVSWYQQVLGQGPQFIFQYYEKEERGRGNFPDRFSARQFPNYSSELNVNALLLGDSALYLCASSLGPSSYNEQFFGPGTRLTVL.

This clone was observed a few times. The V gene is TRBV27, the J gene TRBJ2-7, with D possibly matching TRBD1 (5 bases). The V end lost 10 bases, the J end lost 2 bases, and 18 bases lay between the germline ends. The CDR3 covers 14 residues. The germline gives CDR1 MNHEY, CDR2 SMNVEV (reference sequence). The CDR3 spells CATRSAGQAYEQYF. CDR3 in DNA: TGTGCCACCCGCTCTGCTGGACAAGCCTACGAGCAGTACTTC.

This clone was seen a few times. This chain links TRBV2 with TRBJ1-3, with 7 positions matching TRBD1. Germline lookup yields CDR1 SNHLY and CDR2 FYNNEI. CDR3 length: 14 amino acids. V gave up 5 bases and J gave up 2 bases; unmatched junction bases: 3. The CDR3 sequence: CASSRQGPGNTIYF. The CDR3 DNA follows: TGTGCCAGCAGTCGACAGGGCCCTGGAAACACCATATATTTT.

The chain uses TRBV18 and TRBJ2-2; D is ambiguous. V dropped 6 bases and J dropped 0 bases, with 14 bases sitting between them. Germline V CDR1 and CDR2: KGHSH, LQKENI. CDR3 length equals 16 residues. DNA for the CDR3: TGTGCCAGCTCGCCTAAACGGTCCACGAACACCGGGGAGCTGTTTTTT. Residues: CASSPKRSTNTGELFF.

This sequence joins TRBV19 and TRBJ2-4; possible D gene TRBD2, 5 bases. The CDR3 is 14 residues long. Trimming removed 3 bases at V and 8 bases at J, with 14 bases between. In germline, CDR1 is LNHDA, CDR2 SQIVND (reference sequence). The DNA for the CDR3 is TGTGCCAGTAGTATCCCCCCGAGGCGGGACATTCAGTACTTC. Protein product: CASSIPPRRDIQYF.

The chain couples TRBV27 to TRBJ1-5, with D possibly TRBD1 on 6 matching bases. This CDR3 spans 15 amino acids. Trimming removed 2 bases at V and 1 base at J, with 9 bases between. The germline V gene encodes CDR1 MNHEY and CDR2 SMNVEV (reference sequence). DNA of the CDR3: TGTGCCAGCAGTTTAACAGGGAGCAGCAATCAGCCCCAGCATTTT. Amino acid sequence: CASSLTGSSNQPQHF.

The V and J genes are TRBV9 and TRBJ2-5, with 7 bases lining up with TRBD1. The CDR3 is 15 residues long. The V segment lost 2 bases and the J segment 2 bases; nucleotides outside the gene matches: 6. Germline assignment: CDR1 SGDLS and CDR2 YYNGEE. CDR3 sequence (DNA): TGTGCCAGCAGCGTCCGGGACAGCAAACAAGAGACCCAGTACTTC. Its translation: CASSVRDSKQETQYF.

This sequence joins TRBV25-1 and TRBJ1-4; D gene unclear. CDR3 size: 17 residues. Germline V CDR1 and CDR2: MGHDK, SYGVNS. V gave up 4 bases and J gave up 0 bases, with 15 bases separating them. The CDR3 DNA reads as TGTGCCAGCAGTGTGGGTCAGACACGTGCAACTAATGAAAAACTGTTTTTT. Residues: CASSVGQTRATNEKLFF. Based on the CDR3 plus reference TRBV25-1 and TRBJ1-4, the full variable domain is EADIYQTPRYLVIGTGKKITLECSQTMGHDKMYWYQQDPGMELHLIHYSYGVNSTEKGDLSSESTVSRIRTEHFPLTLESARPSHTSQYLCASSVGQTRATNEKLFFGSGTQLSVL.

The V gene is TRBV18, the J gene TRBJ2-1; TRBD2 agrees at 7 bases. Germline lookup yields CDR1 KGHSH and CDR2 LQKENI. The V segment lost 3 bases and the J segment 0 bases; nucleotides outside the gene matches: 8. The CDR3 runs to 17 residues. The CDR3 nucleotides read TGTGCCAGCTCACCTTTACCGGGGGGAAGCTCCTACAATGAGCAGTTCTTC. It specifies CASSPLPGGSSYNEQFF.

V usage is TRBV19 and J usage is TRBJ1-5; 7 bases map to TRBD1. V was pared by 2 bases and J by 0 bases, with 7 bases of the junction left unmatched. The CDR3 is made up of 17 amino acids. Germline loops: CDR1 LNHDA, CDR2 SQIVND (reference sequence). CDR3 nucleotide sequence: TGTGCCAGTAGTATACAGGGGGATGTCGATAGCAATCAGCCCCAGCATTTT. Its translation is CASSIQGDVDSNQPQHF.